This passage covers 32 T cell receptor beta chains from one sample sequenced in a study of blood T cell repertoires in COVID-19. This table comes from immunoSEQ multiplex PCR, and its TCRdb copy is limited to in-frame clones, with some not included. The repertoire includes approximately 110,000 clones, roughly 83% of them detected once, and roughly 18% sits in the top ten. The specimen sequenced was peripheral blood. All receptors come from a woman in her sixties with acute or convalescent COVID-19.

V gene TRBV7-2 combines with J gene TRBJ2-7; D remains unclear. Germline V lookup: CDR1 SGHTA, CDR2 FQGNSA. The CDR3 is 13 residues long. Deletions cut 3 bases from V and 2 bases from J, with 8 bases between. The CDR3 nucleotides read TGTGCCAGCAGCTTTGCAGACACCTACGAGCAGTACTTC. It encodes CASSFADTYEQYF.

The chain recombines TRBV2 with TRBJ2-7, with TRBD2 matching 9 bases. Germline-derived CDR1 and CDR2 are SNHLY and FYNNEI. The CDR3 consists of 13 residues. Germline trimming cut 8 bases from V and 7 bases from J; bases unmatched to any gene: 9. The CDR3 protein is CASHGLALKEQYF. The CDR3 coding sequence is TGTGCCAGCCACGGACTAGCGTTGAAAGAGCAGTACTTC. Based on the CDR3 plus reference TRBV2 and TRBJ2-7, the full variable domain is EPEVTQTPSHQVTQMGQEVILRCVPISNHLYFYWYRQILGQKVEFLVSFYNNEISEKSEIFDDQFSVERPDGSNFTLKIRSTKLEDSAMYFCASHGLALKEQYFGPGTRLTVT.

The chain carries TRBV7-8 and TRBJ1-6, with 10 positions matching TRBD1. CDR1 and CDR2 from the germline V gene are SGHVS and FQNEAQ. J was trimmed by 16 bases and V by 3 bases; bases with no gene match: 12. The CDR3 is 15 amino acids. In DNA, the CDR3 is TGTGCCAGCAGCTTTCCCGGGACAGGGGTTAGGGAACTCCACTTT. This translates into CASSFPGTGVRELHF.

This chain uses TRBV5-4 with TRBJ2-1; 8 nucleotides align to TRBD2. Trimming took 0 bases from V and 7 from J; bases not matched to a gene: 6. The CDR3 is 15 residues long. Germline V gene lookup returns CDR1 SGHNT and CDR2 YYREEE (reference sequence). The CDR3 here is CASSLDGGVPNEQFF. The CDR3 coding sequence is TGTGCCAGCAGCTTGGACGGGGGGGTACCTAATGAGCAGTTCTTC. Together with reference TRBV5-4 and TRBJ2-1, the CDR3 gives the full variable domain: ETGVTQSPTHLIKTRGQQVTLRCSSQSGHNTVSWYQQALGQGPQFIFQYYREEENGRGNFPPRFSGLQFPNYSSELNVNALELDDSALYLCASSLDGGVPNEQFFGPGTRLTVL.

The chain employs TRBV5-4 and TRBJ1-4; tentatively, D is TRBD1 (6 bases). The CDR3 length is 16 residues. CDR1 is SGHNT, CDR2 YYREEE, per germline (reference sequence). Trimming cost V 0 bases and J 8 bases, with 17 bases left between them. In DNA form, the CDR3 reads TGTGCCAGCAGCTTGGCCCGCAGGGGAAAAGGGGAAAAACTGTTTTTT. It yields the protein CASSLARRGKGEKLFF.

The chain is built from TRBV5-1 and TRBJ2-5; 9 nucleotides match TRBD2. V lost 7 bases and J lost 4; bases outside the gene matches: 11. The length of the CDR3 is 15 residues. CDR1 and CDR2 from the germline V gene are SGHRS and YFSETQ. This CDR3 is CASRGAGGPGETQYF. The CDR3 bases are TGCGCCAGCCGTGGCGCGGGGGGGCCCGGAGAGACCCAGTACTTC.

J is TRBJ2-3 and V is TRBV9; 9 bases match TRBD1. The ends lost 3 bases at V and 5 bases at J; junction bases unmatched: 7. Germline assignment: CDR1 SGDLS and CDR2 YYNGEE. The CDR3 consists of 15 residues. The CDR3: CASSARTGVGDTQYF. CDR3 in DNA: TGTGCCAGCAGCGCCCGGACAGGGGTCGGAGATACGCAGTATTTT.

In its sample, this clone was seen a few times. The CDR3 sequence: CASRRGTSGDAGDTQYF. CDR3 nucleotide sequence: TGTGCCAGCAGGCGAGGGACTAGCGGGGATGCGGGAGATACGCAGTATTTT. This rearrangement joins TRBV3-1 (or the pseudogene TRBV3-2) to TRBJ2-3; TRBD2 agrees at 13 bases. J was trimmed by 5 bases and V by 6 bases; bases with no gene match: 11. The germline V gene encodes CDR1 LGHDT and CDR2 YNNKEL (reference sequence). The CDR3 totals 17 residues.

The rearrangement uses TRBV6-5 and TRBJ2-3; D is perhaps TRBD1 (5 bases). The V and J ends lost 0 bases and 5 bases respectively, with 12 bases between them. Germline-derived CDR1 and CDR2 are MNHEY and SVGAGI. CDR3 size: 15 residues. The CDR3 here is CASSYSKGLLDTQYF. The CDR3 bases are TGTGCCAGCAGTTACTCGAAGGGGCTCCTAGATACGCAGTATTTT.

The chain is built from TRBV5-1 and TRBJ2-1, with 7 bases aligning to TRBD2. This CDR3 is built from 14 residues. V lost 6 bases and J lost 5; bases outside the gene matches: 8. The germline V gene has CDR1 SGHRS and CDR2 YFSETQ. The CDR3 is CASNMGLTNNEQFF. DNA for the CDR3: TGCGCCAGCAACATGGGACTAACCAACAATGAGCAGTTCTTC.

The chain joins TRBV5-1 to TRBJ1-1; D not resolved. The germline gives CDR1 SGHRS, CDR2 YFSETQ. Trimming removed 0 bases at V and 1 base at J, with 10 bases between. The length of the CDR3 is 15 residues. The CDR3 sequence: CASSLVVGRNTEAFF. CDR3 nucleotides: TGCGCCAGCAGCTTGGTTGTCGGGAGGAACACTGAAGCTTTCTTT.

This sequence joins TRBV10-3 and TRBJ2-2; 10 nucleotides align to TRBD1. Looked up from germline, CDR1 is ENHRY and CDR2 is SYGVKD. The CDR3 loop spans 17 amino acids. Losses at the gene ends were 6 bases for V and 5 bases for J; bases not matched to a gene: 12. CDR3 sequence: CAIRHPTGGAGTGELFF. For the CDR3, the DNA is TGTGCCATCAGACACCCGACAGGGGGCGCTGGAACCGGGGAGCTGTTTTTT.

The chain has TRBV7-9 and TRBJ1-4, with TRBD1 matching 7 bases. Germline values: CDR1 SEHNR, CDR2 FQNEAQ (reference sequence). Trimming removed 5 bases from V and 7 bases from J; junction bases left unmatched: 7. The CDR3 consists of 14 residues. CDR3 amino acids: CASSRRGSSEKLFF. The CDR3 DNA follows: TGTGCCAGCAGCCGCAGGGGGTCTAGTGAAAAACTGTTTTTT.

V and J are TRBV28 and TRBJ1-5, with TRBD1 matching 7 bases. V was pared by 6 bases and J by 7 bases, with 6 bases of the junction left unmatched. Germline CDR1 and CDR2: MDHEN and SYDVKM. The CDR3 has 13 residues. The CDR3 bases are TGTGCCAGCAGGACAGGGACACACCAGCCCCAGCATTTT. Protein: CASRTGTHQPQHF.

V gene TRBV7-2 combines with J gene TRBJ2-3; D possibly corresponds to TRBD2 (6 bases). The V end lost 5 bases, the J end lost 2 bases, and 14 bases lay between the germline ends. The germline V gene encodes CDR1 SGHTA and CDR2 FQGNSA. This CDR3 spans 15 amino acids. The CDR3 loop is CASSVAGGYTDTQYF. The CDR3 coding sequence is TGTGCCAGCAGCGTGGCCGGGGGATACACAGATACGCAGTATTTT.

The rearrangement joins TRBV9 to TRBJ1-3, with a tentative D call TRBD1 (6 bases). CDR3 size: 17 residues. The germline CDR1 and CDR2 sequences are SGDLS and YYNGEE. Trimming left V 1 base short and J 1 base short, with 15 bases between. The CDR3 nucleotides read TGTGCCAGCAGCGTATGGGCAGGGGCTGTTTCTGGAAACACCATATATTTT. This sequence encodes CASSVWAGAVSGNTIYF.

The V gene is TRBV7-6, the J gene TRBJ2-3; 7 bases are a match to TRBD2. Germline assignment: CDR1 SGHVS and CDR2 FNYEAQ. The CDR3 covers 16 residues. V lost 2 bases, J lost 2 bases, and 7 bases stayed unmatched. CDR3 sequence: CASSLLPSGNTDTQYF. The CDR3 coding sequence is TGTGCCAGCAGCTTACTCCCAAGCGGGAACACAGATACGCAGTATTTT.

The V gene is TRBV27, the J gene TRBJ1-2; weak D call: TRBD1 (6 bases). Trimming pared 5 bases from V and 7 bases from J, leaving 17 bases between. Per germline, CDR1 MNHEY and CDR2 SMNVEV (reference sequence). The CDR3 loop spans 14 amino acids. The CDR3 here is CASSPIGGAPGYTF. The DNA for the CDR3 is TGTGCCAGCAGTCCCATAGGGGGGGCGCCTGGCTACACCTTC.

V gene TRBV7-8 combines with J gene TRBJ2-4, with 11 bases fitting TRBD2. The CDR3 loop spans 14 amino acids. With 1 base clipped from V and 7 bases from J, the junction kept 0 bases outside the gene matches. Germline V gene data show CDR1 as SGHVS and CDR2 as FQNEAQ. The CDR3 nucleotides read TGTGCCAGCAGCTTAGGGACTAGCGGGAACATTCAGTACTTC. Protein: CASSLGTSGNIQYF.

This chain joins TRBV27 and TRBJ1-1; perhaps TRBD1 as D (6 bases). The V and J ends lost 1 base and 6 bases respectively, with 15 bases between them. CDR3 size: 15 residues. Germline CDR1 and CDR2: MNHEY and SMNVEV (reference sequence). The CDR3 nucleotides read TGTGCCAGCAGTTTATGGCCAGGGGAGGGGGCTGAAGCTTTCTTT. Residues: CASSLWPGEGAEAFF.

The gene calls are TRBV25-1 and TRBJ1-3; the D gene is possibly TRBD1 (6 bases). Germline CDR1 and CDR2: MGHDK and SYGVNS. The V end was cut by 6 bases, the J end by 0 bases, with 6 bases between. This CDR3 has 13 residues. The CDR3 DNA follows: TGTGCCAGCAGGACAGGCTCTGGAAACACCATATATTTT. It yields the protein CASRTGSGNTIYF.

The chain carries TRBV7-2 and TRBJ1-2, with D uncertain. Germline CDR1 is SGHTA and CDR2 is FQGNSA. The ends were cut back, 5 bases at V and 8 bases at J, with 12 bases in the middle. The CDR3 consists of 12 residues. CDR3: CASSPRKQGYTF. CDR3 bases: TGTGCCAGCAGCCCCAGGAAGCAGGGCTACACCTTC.

A few counts support this clone. At the DNA level, this CDR3 is encoded by other sequences in the same sample as well. The rearrangement uses TRBV11-3 and TRBJ2-1; the D is unclear. The V end lost 2 bases, the J end lost 7 bases, and 6 bases lay between the germline ends. Germline loops: CDR1 SGHNT, CDR2 YENEEA. CDR3 length: 12 amino acids. CDR3 sequence reads: CASSLRVNEQFF. Here the CDR3 DNA reads TGTGCCAGCAGCTTACGCGTTAATGAGCAGTTCTTC.

J is TRBJ1-2 and V is TRBV11-2, with D hard to call. The CDR3 totals 13 residues. CDR1 SGHAT and CDR2 FQNNGV come from the germline V gene. With 2 bases removed from V and 5 bases from J, the gap between germline ends came to 9 bases. The CDR3 DNA is TGTGCCAGCAGCTTAAAACTCGAATATGGCTACACCTTC. It is translated as CASSLKLEYGYTF. Using reference TRBV11-2 and TRBJ1-2 for the parts outside the CDR3, the full variable domain is EAGVAQSPRYKIIEKRQSVAFWCNPISGHATLYWYQQILGQGPKLLIQFQNNGVVDDSQLPKDRFSAERLKGVDSTLKIQPAKLEDSAVYLCASSLKLEYGYTFGSGTRLTVV.

About this clone: Other DNA sequences in the sample encode the same CDR3. The gene calls are TRBV29-1 and TRBJ1-2, with unresolved D. The length of the CDR3 is 10 residues. CDR1 and CDR2 from the germline V gene are SQVTM and ANQGSEA. V gave up 0 bases and J gave up 6 bases, with 2 bases separating them. The DNA of the CDR3 is TGCAGCGTTGAAGACAATGGCTACACCTTC. Its translation: CSVEDNGYTF.

Notes on this clone: This sample also contains other DNA sequences that code for the same CDR3. The chain links TRBV5-1 to TRBJ2-5, with unresolved D. Germline assignment: CDR1 SGHRS and CDR2 YFSETQ. The CDR3 is 13 amino acids. Trimming cost V 0 bases and J 5 bases, with 8 bases left between them. The CDR3 reads CASSLGGGETQYF. The CDR3 nucleotides read TGCGCCAGCAGCTTGGGCGGTGGTGAGACCCAGTACTTC.

The chain is built from TRBV29-1 and TRBJ1-4; TRBD1 is a possible D gene (5 bases). CDR3 length: 13 residues. The germline gives CDR1 SQVTM, CDR2 ANQGSEA. Trimming removed 5 bases at V and 6 bases at J, with 13 bases between. The CDR3 DNA reads TGCAGCGTTAGGTTGTCAGGGCATGAAAAACTGTTTTTT. This codes for CSVRLSGHEKLFF.

CDR3 nucleotide sequence: TGTGCCAGCAGCTTAATAGGGGAAAGATCACCCCTCCACTTT. Encoded protein: CASSLIGERSPLHF. This rearrangement joins TRBV7-3 to TRBJ1-6; D perhaps matches TRBD1 (5 bases). Trimming removed 1 base from V and 10 bases from J, with 11 bases in between. This CDR3 is 14 amino acids long. CDR1 is SGHTA, CDR2 FQGTGA, per germline.

V usage is TRBV27 and J usage is TRBJ1-5, with a tentative D call TRBD1 (5 bases). Germline V gene sequence: CDR1 MNHEY, CDR2 SMNVEV (reference sequence). The germline V and J ends were trimmed by 3 bases and 3 bases, with 9 bases remaining between them. This CDR3 has 14 amino acids. CDR3 in DNA: TGTGCCAGCAGTTTCGGGGGGAACAATCAGCCCCAGCATTTT. This gives the protein CASSFGGNNQPQHF.

This chain connects TRBV10-3 to TRBJ2-1; TRBD2 agrees at 7 bases. CDR3 length: 14 residues. With 7 bases clipped from V and 4 bases from J, the junction kept 7 bases outside the gene matches. Germline CDR1 reads ENHRY; CDR2 reads SYGVKD. The CDR3 DNA sequence: TGTGCCATCACGGGCGGGAGTGTTTACAATGAGCAGTTCTTC. Protein sequence: CAITGGSVYNEQFF.

The CDR3 protein is CASRTSGSTDTQYF. CDR3 in DNA: TGTGCCAGCAGGACTAGCGGAAGCACAGATACGCAGTATTTT. The chain uses TRBV6-6 and TRBJ2-3; 9 nucleotides line up with TRBD2. V lost 6 bases and J lost 0; bases outside the gene matches: 1. CDR1 MNHNY and CDR2 SVGAGI come from the germline V gene (reference sequence). This CDR3 contains 14 residues.

CDR3 amino acids: CATPHAEQNTEAFF. The CDR3 DNA sequence: TGTGCCACCCCCCATGCGGAGCAGAACACTGAAGCTTTCTTT. The gene calls are TRBV19 and TRBJ1-1; D unresolved. Trimming took 10 bases from V and 1 from J, leaving 16 bases between them. The CDR3 contains 14 residues. Germline V gives CDR1 LNHDA, CDR2 SQIVND (reference sequence).